The 31 T cell receptor beta chains presented below share a single source sample, sequenced in a study of blood T cell repertoires in COVID-19. This table comes from immunoSEQ multiplex PCR, and its TCRdb copy is limited to in-frame clones, with some not included. The table includes tens of thousands of clones, 82% detected once. Sequenced material: peripheral blood. The receptors here all came from an elderly woman with acute or convalescent COVID-19.

The V gene is TRBV27, the J gene TRBJ2-5; maybe TRBD2 (6 bases). The CDR3 extends over 14 amino acids. Between the trimmed V and J ends, which lost 2 bases and 6 bases, there was a span of 13 bases. From germline, CDR1 is MNHEY and CDR2 SMNVEV (reference sequence). Here the CDR3 reads CASSLGGGKKTQYF. For the CDR3, the DNA is TGTGCCAGCAGTTTAGGTGGGGGGAAGAAGACCCAGTACTTC.

For this clone: The junction does not match germline at one end; this may be a read error. The V gene is TRBV25-1, the J gene TRBJ2-5; 12 bases agree with TRBD2. The V gene's germline CDR1 is MGHDK and CDR2 SYGVNS. The CDR3 covers 16 residues. CDR3 DNA: TGTGCCAACAGTGAGGCTAGCGGGGGGGCCGGAGAGACCCAGTACTTC. Encoded protein: CANSEASGGAGETQYF.

The table lists this clone with a few counts. The chain combines TRBV2 with TRBJ2-7; 8 nucleotides align to TRBD2. The CDR3 spans 17 residues. Germline CDR1 and CDR2: SNHLY and FYNNEI. V shed 6 bases, J shed 3 bases, and the junction held 16 bases outside the gene matches. The CDR3 sequence is CASSRGDGTSQFYEQYF. CDR3 coding DNA: TGTGCCAGCAGCCGGGGGGACGGGACTAGTCAATTCTACGAGCAGTACTTC.

The chain joins TRBV2 to TRBJ2-1; 8 nucleotides align to TRBD1. The CDR3 consists of 15 residues. Germline trimming cut 0 bases from V and 4 bases from J; bases unmatched to any gene: 2. Germline-derived CDR1 and CDR2 are SNHLY and FYNNEI. This CDR3 is CASSEAQGAYNEQFF. CDR3 sequence (DNA): TGTGCCAGCAGTGAAGCCCAGGGGGCGTACAATGAGCAGTTCTTC.

In this sample, this clone turned up once. The rearrangement joins TRBV10-2 to TRBJ1-1; no clear D gene. V dropped 0 bases and J dropped 5 bases, with 7 bases sitting between them. Germline-derived CDR1 and CDR2 are WSHSY and SAAADI. CDR3 length equals 13 residues. The CDR3 loop is CASSESTATEAFF. The CDR3 coding sequence is TGCGCCAGCAGTGAGTCGACTGCTACTGAAGCTTTCTTT.

This clone was detected only a few times. In DNA form, the CDR3 reads TGTGCCAGCAGTACTTCACAGGGGGCGAGCAATCAGCCCCAGCATTTT. Translated, it gives CASSTSQGASNQPQHF. The rearrangement joins TRBV6-6 to TRBJ1-5; 9 positions match TRBD1. The CDR3 totals 16 residues. Trimming cost V 5 bases and J 1 base; bases outside gene matches: 6. Germline CDR1 MNHNY, CDR2 SVGAGI (reference sequence).

The genes are TRBV11-2 and TRBJ2-1, with 10 bases that match TRBD2. Trimming took 8 bases from V and 7 from J; bases not matched to a gene: 8. The CDR3 spans 14 residues. Germline V gene data show CDR1 as SGHAT and CDR2 as FQNNGV. The CDR3 region is CASQIAGGVNEQFF. The DNA for the CDR3 is TGTGCCAGCCAGATAGCGGGGGGTGTGAATGAGCAGTTCTTC. The entire variable domain, with the rest obtained from reference TRBV11-2 and TRBJ2-1, is as follows: EAGVAQSPRYKIIEKRQSVAFWCNPISGHATLYWYQQILGQGPKLLIQFQNNGVVDDSQLPKDRFSAERLKGVDSTLKIQPAKLEDSAVYLCASQIAGGVNEQFFGPGTRLTVL.

J is TRBJ1-1 and V is TRBV7-8; TRBD1 matches at 10 bases. The ends lost 2 bases at V and 5 bases at J; junction bases unmatched: 8. CDR1 and CDR2 (germline): SGHVS, FQNEAQ. CDR3 length: 16 amino acids. The CDR3 DNA reads as TGTGCCAGCAGCTTAATGGCCGGGACAGGGGTTACTGAAGCTTTCTTT. This gives the protein CASSLMAGTGVTEAFF.

The chain combines TRBV6-1 with TRBJ2-1; 7 nucleotides agree with TRBD1. The CDR3 runs to 15 residues. Trimming cost V 3 bases and J 2 bases; bases outside gene matches: 4. CDR1 MNHNS and CDR2 SASEGT come from the germline V gene. CDR3 DNA sequence: TGTGCCAGCAGTGACCAAGACAGGGCCTACAATGAGCAGTTCTTC. Amino acids: CASSDQDRAYNEQFF.

The chain has TRBV6-5 and TRBJ2-5; D remains unclear. Germline V gene data show CDR1 as MNHEY and CDR2 as SVGAGI. The V and J ends lost 11 bases and 1 base respectively, with 11 bases between them. CDR3 size: 12 residues. In nucleotides, the CDR3 is TGTGCCTTAGGCGCGGCCCAAGAGACCCAGTACTTC. The encoded protein is CALGAAQETQYF.

The chain uses TRBV5-1 and TRBJ2-5; 8 bases are shared with TRBD2. V lost 2 bases and J lost 1; bases outside the gene matches: 7. CDR3 length equals 16 residues. The V gene's germline CDR1 is SGHRS and CDR2 YFSETQ. DNA for the CDR3: TGCGCCAGCAGCTTAAGCCTAGCGGGTTTCCAAGAGACCCAGTACTTC. Protein sequence: CASSLSLAGFQETQYF.

The chain combines TRBV6-6 with TRBJ1-6; D unresolved. Germline CDR1 reads MNHNY; CDR2 reads SVGAGI (reference sequence). V shed 0 bases and J shed 12 bases, with 12 bases lying between them. CDR3 length: 14 amino acids. The CDR3 DNA is TGTGCCAGCAGTTACTCGAATCCTAAGTTACCCCTCCACTTT. Protein sequence: CASSYSNPKLPLHF.

This clone was detected a few times. V and J are TRBV27 and TRBJ1-6, with 9 bases identical to TRBD1. There are 15 residues in the CDR3. V was pared by 6 bases and J by 4 bases, with 4 bases of the junction left unmatched. The germline CDR1 and CDR2 sequences are MNHEY and SMNVEV (reference sequence). DNA of the CDR3: TGTGCCAGCAGGACAGGGGGGATTTATAATTCACCCCTCCACTTT. Its protein is CASRTGGIYNSPLHF.

The chain is built from TRBV6-5 and TRBJ1-6; 7 bases agree with TRBD1. Germline lookup yields CDR1 MNHEY and CDR2 SVGAGI. V was pared by 5 bases and J by 1 base, with 2 bases of the junction left unmatched. The CDR3 is 15 residues long. The CDR3 loop is CASSTTGSYNSPLHF. The CDR3 DNA sequence: TGTGCCAGCAGTACGACAGGGTCCTATAATTCACCCCTCCACTTT.

This chain uses TRBV15 with TRBJ1-5; 9 bases map to TRBD1. V was pared by 3 bases and J by 4 bases, with 4 bases of the junction left unmatched. Germline V gives CDR1 LNHNV, CDR2 YYDKDF (reference sequence). The CDR3 is made up of 15 amino acids. This chain's CDR3 is CATSRGQGLNQPQHF. The CDR3, as DNA: TGTGCCACCAGCAGGGGACAGGGCCTAAATCAGCCCCAGCATTTT.

The genes are TRBV19 and TRBJ2-4; the match to TRBD1 covers 7 bases. CDR3 length: 16 amino acids. Losses at the gene ends were 0 bases for V and 6 bases for J; bases not matched to a gene: 8. Germline V gene data show CDR1 as LNHDA and CDR2 as SQIVND (reference sequence). As DNA, the CDR3 is TGTGCCAGTAGTATAGATACAGGGGTCAACTTAAACATTCAGTACTTC. Protein product: CASSIDTGVNLNIQYF.

This clone was seen only once. The V call is TRBV6-5, the J call TRBJ2-7, with 7 nucleotides matching TRBD2. Germline V lookup: CDR1 MNHEY, CDR2 SVGAGI. CDR3 length equals 13 residues. V shed 5 bases, J shed 3 bases, and the junction held 4 bases outside the gene matches. The CDR3 DNA sequence: TGTGCCAGCAGTCGGGGGGTTGACTACGAGCAGTACTTC. Protein product: CASSRGVDYEQYF.

This sequence joins TRBV28 and TRBJ1-2; the match to TRBD1 covers 8 bases. The CDR3 contains 15 residues. Trimming cost V 4 bases and J 8 bases; bases outside gene matches: 12. CDR1 is MDHEN, CDR2 SYDVKM, per germline. The CDR3 loop reads CASSSLDRARGGYTF. The CDR3 DNA reads TGTGCCAGCAGTTCTCTGGACAGGGCGAGAGGAGGCTACACCTTC.

The chain uses TRBV6-2 or TRBV6-3 and TRBJ2-1; D may be TRBD1 (5 bases). There are 13 residues in the CDR3. CDR1 MNHEY and CDR2 SVGEGT come from the germline V gene. V shed 4 bases and J shed 4 bases, with 8 bases lying between them. CDR3 DNA: TGTGCCAGCAGTTTCGACAGATACAATGAGCAGTTCTTC. It translates to CASSFDRYNEQFF.

V is TRBV24-1 and J is TRBJ2-1; no firm D call. There are 11 residues in the CDR3. CDR1 and CDR2 from the germline V gene are KGHDR and SFDVKD. V lost 6 bases, J lost 6 bases, and 5 bases lay in between. The CDR3 region is CATSNFNEQFF. In DNA, the CDR3 is TGTGCCACCAGTAACTTCAATGAGCAGTTCTTC.

The gene calls are TRBV29-1 and TRBJ1-2; 8 bases line up with TRBD1. The CDR3 consists of 14 residues. Germline V lookup: CDR1 SQVTM, CDR2 ANQGSEA. J was trimmed by 0 bases and V by 7 bases; bases with no gene match: 7. DNA of the CDR3: TGCAGCGACTGGACAGGGTTCCCTAACTATGGCTACACCTTC. As protein: CSDWTGFPNYGYTF.

The DNA for the CDR3 is TGTGCCAGCAGCCTAGCGGGAGAAGCCTACGAGCAGTACTTC. Translating gives CASSLAGEAYEQYF. This sequence joins TRBV3-1 (or the pseudogene TRBV3-2) and TRBJ2-7; TRBD2 matches 9 bases. The CDR3 has 14 residues. In germline, CDR1 is LGHDT, CDR2 YNNKEL (reference sequence). Trimming removed 4 bases from V and 2 bases from J; junction bases left unmatched: 3.

This clone was observed a handful of times. The chain is built from TRBV18 and TRBJ2-7, with 7 bases fitting TRBD1. The CDR3 contains 15 residues. Per the germline V gene, CDR1 is KGHSH and CDR2 is LQKENI. J gave up 2 bases and V 4 bases, and 8 bases lay outside the gene matches. The CDR3 DNA sequence: TGTGCCAGCTCACAGACCGGGACAGCGACCTACGAGCAGTACTTC. This translates into CASSQTGTATYEQYF.

This chain links TRBV3-1 (or the pseudogene TRBV3-2) with TRBJ1-1, with D perhaps matching TRBD1 (5 bases). CDR1 is LGHDT, CDR2 YNNKEL, per germline (reference sequence). The V end lost 4 bases, the J end lost 4 bases, and 16 bases lay between the germline ends. This CDR3 has 15 residues. CDR3 coding DNA: TGTGCCAGCAGCCCCCAGACAGTGAGAGGCACTGAAGCTTTCTTT. This gives the protein CASSPQTVRGTEAFF.

The table lists this clone with a count of one. This sequence joins TRBV20-1 and TRBJ1-2; maybe TRBD1 (6 bases). With 6 bases removed from V and 4 bases from J, the gap between germline ends came to 15 bases. Germline loops: CDR1 DFQATT, CDR2 SNEGSKA (reference sequence). CDR3 length equals 13 residues. DNA for the CDR3: TGCAGTGCCAGTAGGGGGATAGGCTATGGCTACACCTTC. Amino acids: CSASRGIGYGYTF.

Notes on this clone: One end of the junction does not line up with germline, which may come from a read error. The chain is built from TRBV2 and TRBJ2-7; TRBD2 matches at 8 bases. The V gene's germline CDR1 is SNHLY and CDR2 FYNNEI. The CDR3 has 15 residues. CDR3 loop: CASSEAGTSRGNLHF. The DNA for the CDR3 is TGTGCCAGCAGTGAAGCAGGGACTAGTAGGGGGAATTTGCACTTC.

The table lists this clone with a few counts. This chain uses TRBV6-5 with TRBJ1-1, with no clear D. Trimming cost V 6 bases and J 7 bases, with 12 bases left between them. The germline V gene encodes CDR1 MNHEY and CDR2 SVGAGI. CDR3 length: 12 residues. As DNA, the CDR3 is TGTGCCAGCAGCCTCAGACCGGGTGAAGCTTTCTTT. Protein sequence: CASSLRPGEAFF.

The rearrangement uses TRBV5-4 and TRBJ2-3, with D hard to call. The CDR3 is 14 residues long. The germline V gene has CDR1 SGHNT and CDR2 YYREEE (reference sequence). The V end lost 0 bases, the J end lost 6 bases, and 11 bases lay between the germline ends. CDR3 sequence reads: CASSLGQSSDTQYF. As DNA, the CDR3 is TGTGCCAGCAGCTTGGGCCAGTCGTCCGATACGCAGTATTTT. Complete variable domain (other parts from reference TRBV5-4 and TRBJ2-3): ETGVTQSPTHLIKTRGQQVTLRCSSQSGHNTVSWYQQALGQGPQFIFQYYREEENGRGNFPPRFSGLQFPNYSSELNVNALELDDSALYLCASSLGQSSDTQYFGPGTRLTVL.

The chain uses TRBV5-1 and TRBJ2-1; D possibly corresponds to TRBD1 (5 bases). Per germline, CDR1 SGHRS and CDR2 YFSETQ. CDR3 size: 13 residues. The V gene lost 2 bases and the J gene lost 4 bases, with 7 bases spanning the gap. The DNA of the CDR3 is TGCGCCAGCAGCTTACAGGTTTACAATGAGCAGTTCTTC. Protein: CASSLQVYNEQFF.

The CDR3 here is CASSSQGAVNTEAFF. The CDR3 nucleotides are TGTGCCAGCAGTAGCCAGGGGGCTGTGAACACTGAAGCTTTCTTT. The chain has TRBV9 and TRBJ1-1; the match to TRBD1 covers 8 bases. The CDR3 length is 15 residues. After removal of 5 bases from V and 0 bases from J, the junction contained 6 bases not matched to a gene. Germline lookup yields CDR1 SGDLS and CDR2 YYNGEE.

The rearrangement uses TRBV7-9 and TRBJ2-7; 9 nucleotides agree with TRBD2. V was pared by 3 bases and J by 1 base, with 4 bases of the junction left unmatched. The CDR3 length is 15 residues. Germline CDR1 is SEHNR and CDR2 is FQNEAQ (reference sequence). The CDR3 DNA follows: TGTGCCAGCAGCTTCCAAAGCGGGGGGTCCTACGAGCAGTACTTC. This translates into CASSFQSGGSYEQYF.